Here is one T cell receptor (beta chain) with its context. Trimming cost V 2 bases and J 10 bases, with 13 bases left between them. Germline assignment: CDR1 SGHRS and CDR2 YFSETQ. The CDR3 extends over 13 amino acids. These data belong to a study of OX40 agonist ivuxolimab in advanced cancers. Data came from immunoSEQ multiplex PCR; TCRdb stores just in-frame clones and leaves some out. The sample records just over 60,000 clones, 92% being singletons. This TCR was recovered from an adult with an advanced solid tumor such as melanoma, head and neck, liver or kidney cancer. The genes are TRBV5-1 and TRBJ2-1; no clear D. Sample: CD4+ or CD8+ T cells sorted from blood, taken in a trial of the OX40 agonist ivuxolimab. This CDR3 reads CASSFDPLGEQFF. For the CDR3, the DNA is TGCGCCAGCAGCTTTGACCCGCTAGGGGAGCAGTTCTTC.